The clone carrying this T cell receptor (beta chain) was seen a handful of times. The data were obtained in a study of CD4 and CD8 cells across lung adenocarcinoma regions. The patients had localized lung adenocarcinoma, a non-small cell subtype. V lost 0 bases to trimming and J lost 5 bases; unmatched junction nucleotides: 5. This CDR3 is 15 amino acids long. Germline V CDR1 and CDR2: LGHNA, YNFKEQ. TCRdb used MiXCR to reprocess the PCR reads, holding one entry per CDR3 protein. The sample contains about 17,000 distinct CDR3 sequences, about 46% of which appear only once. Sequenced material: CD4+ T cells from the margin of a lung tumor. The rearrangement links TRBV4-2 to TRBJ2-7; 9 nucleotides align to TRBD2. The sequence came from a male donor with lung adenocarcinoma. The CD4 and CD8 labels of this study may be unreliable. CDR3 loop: CASSQEVAGVNEQYF. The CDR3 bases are TGTGCCAGCAGCCAAGAAGTAGCGGGAGTGAACGAGCAGTACTTC.